This entry is about one TCR beta chain. Its antigen is unidentified. This could be a read error, since a much larger clone is one nucleotide away. The data were taken from a study of post-analysis software for immune sequencing data. The CDR3 totals 11 residues. Trimming took 6 bases from V and 12 from J, leaving 12 bases between them. Germline V gene lookup returns CDR1 MNHNY and CDR2 SVGAGI (reference sequence). Unique molecular identifiers were built into the TCR beta cDNA libraries. TCRdb independently ran MiXCR on the PCR reads; one entry per CDR3 protein. The sample contains some 260,000 distinct CDR3 sequences, 36% of which appear only once. Study outcomes and limitations: Four or five TRBV segments (TRBV5-6, TRBV5-1 and TRBV20-1 among them) occurred more frequently in patients than in controls.

The gene calls are TRBV6-6 and TRBJ1-5; the D is unclear. Sample: blood. The receptor's source is a girl aged 5-17 years with multiple sclerosis. CDR3 loop: CASRPGWGQHF. Here the CDR3 DNA reads TGTGCCAGCAGGCCCGGATGGGGCCAGCATTTT.